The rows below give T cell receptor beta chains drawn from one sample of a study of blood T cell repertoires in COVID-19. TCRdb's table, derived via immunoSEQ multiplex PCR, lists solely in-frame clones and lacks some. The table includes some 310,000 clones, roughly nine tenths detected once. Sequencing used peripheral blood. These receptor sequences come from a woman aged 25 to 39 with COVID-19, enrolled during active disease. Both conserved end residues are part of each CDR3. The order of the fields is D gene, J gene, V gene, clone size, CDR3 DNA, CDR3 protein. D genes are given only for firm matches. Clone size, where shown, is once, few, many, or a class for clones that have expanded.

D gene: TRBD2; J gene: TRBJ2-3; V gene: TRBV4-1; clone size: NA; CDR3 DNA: TGCGCCAGCAGCCAACTCGCAACTAGCGGAGACACAGATACGCAGTATTTT; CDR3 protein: CASSQLATSGDTDTQYF
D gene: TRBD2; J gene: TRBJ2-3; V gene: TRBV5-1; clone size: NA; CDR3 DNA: TGCGCCAGCAGCCGCGGCGGGGGGTCAGATACGCAGTATTTT; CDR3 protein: CASSRGGGSDTQYF
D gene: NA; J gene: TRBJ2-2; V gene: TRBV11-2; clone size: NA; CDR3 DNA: TGTGCCAGCAGCTTAGGATATGGGGCGTACACCGGGGAGCTGTTTTTT; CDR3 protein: CASSLGYGAYTGELFF
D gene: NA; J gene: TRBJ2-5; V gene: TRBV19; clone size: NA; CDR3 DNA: TGTGCCAGTAGTTGGGGCGGGGGCCGGCAAGAGACCCAGTACTTC; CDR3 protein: CASSWGGGRQETQYF
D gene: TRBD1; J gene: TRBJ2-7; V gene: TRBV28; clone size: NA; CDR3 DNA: TGTGCCAGCAGTTCCGGCGGGACAGGTTTTGGCGAGCAGTACTTC; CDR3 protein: CASSSGGTGFGEQYF
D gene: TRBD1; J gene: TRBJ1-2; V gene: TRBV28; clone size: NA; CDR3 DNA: TGTGCCAGCAGTTTATTAAAACAGGGGGGTGGCTACACCTTC; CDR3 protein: CASSLLKQGGGYTF
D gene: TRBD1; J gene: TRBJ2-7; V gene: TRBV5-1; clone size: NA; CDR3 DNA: TGCGCCAGCAGCTCAGGACAGGGGGCGGGGTACGAGCAGTACTTC; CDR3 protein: CASSSGQGAGYEQYF
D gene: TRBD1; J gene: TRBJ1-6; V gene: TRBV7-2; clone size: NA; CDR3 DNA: TGTGCCAGCAGCTCCGGACAGGGGGCTAATTCACCCCTCCACTTT; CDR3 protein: CASSSGQGANSPLHF
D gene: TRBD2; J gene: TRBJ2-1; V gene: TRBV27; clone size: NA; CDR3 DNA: TGTGCCAGCATAAGCGGGAGAGGTGCCTACAATGAGCAGTTCTTC; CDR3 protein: CASISGRGAYNEQFF
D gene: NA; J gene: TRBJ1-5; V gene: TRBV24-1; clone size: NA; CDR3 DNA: TGTGCCACCAGCGCGCGGGGTTTGGGCAATCAGCCCCAGCATTTT; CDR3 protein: CATSARGLGNQPQHF
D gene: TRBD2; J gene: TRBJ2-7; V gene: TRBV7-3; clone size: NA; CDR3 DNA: TGTGCCAGCAGCTCCCGACTAGCGGGGCTCTCCTACGAGCAGTACTTC; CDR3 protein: CASSSRLAGLSYEQYF
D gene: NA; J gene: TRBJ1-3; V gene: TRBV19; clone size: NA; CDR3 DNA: TGTGCCAGTAGTGCGGGCGGAACGACCTCTGGAAACACCATATATTTT; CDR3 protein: CASSAGGTTSGNTIYF
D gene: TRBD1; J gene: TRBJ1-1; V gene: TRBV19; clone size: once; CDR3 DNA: TGTGCCAGTAGTCCATTGACAGGGGGAAACACTGAAGCTTTCTTT; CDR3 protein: CASSPLTGGNTEAFF
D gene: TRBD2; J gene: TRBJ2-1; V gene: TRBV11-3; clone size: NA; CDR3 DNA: TGTGCCAGCAGCGTAGGACTAGCTGCTAGCTCCTACAATGAGCAGTTCTTC; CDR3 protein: CASSVGLAASSYNEQFF
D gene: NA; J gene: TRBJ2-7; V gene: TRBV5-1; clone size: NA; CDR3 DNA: TGCGCCAGCAGCTTCGGGACACCTATTTACGAGCAGTACTTC; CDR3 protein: CASSFGTPIYEQYF
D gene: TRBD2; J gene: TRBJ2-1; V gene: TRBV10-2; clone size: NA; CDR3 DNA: TGCGCCAGCAGAGACCCCCACGGACTAGCGGGATACAATGAGCAGTTCTTC; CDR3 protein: CASRDPHGLAGYNEQFF
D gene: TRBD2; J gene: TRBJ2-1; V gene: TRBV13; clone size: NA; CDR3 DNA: TGTGCCAGCAGCCCGCGGACTAGCGGGGTAAATGAGCAGTTCTTC; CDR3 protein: CASSPRTSGVNEQFF
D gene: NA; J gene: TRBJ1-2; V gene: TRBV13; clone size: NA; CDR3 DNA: TGTGCCAGCAGCATAGGGGCCTACTATGGCTACACCTTC; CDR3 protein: CASSIGAYYGYTF
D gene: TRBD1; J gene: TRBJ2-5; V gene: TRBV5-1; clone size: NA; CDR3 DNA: TGCGCCAGCAGCACGGGACAGGGAGAGCGGGAGACCCAGTACTTC; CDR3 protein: CASSTGQGERETQYF
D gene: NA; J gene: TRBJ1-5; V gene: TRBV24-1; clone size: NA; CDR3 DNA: TGTGCCACCAGTGCCCTGGGGGGTCAGCCCCAGCATTTT; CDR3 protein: CATSALGGQPQHF
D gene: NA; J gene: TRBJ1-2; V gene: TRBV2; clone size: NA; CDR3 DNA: TGTGCCAGCAGTGAGGGTCAGGACTATGGCTACACCTTC; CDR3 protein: CASSEGQDYGYTF
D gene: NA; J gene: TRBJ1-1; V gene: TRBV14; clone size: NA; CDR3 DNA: TGTGCCAGCAGCCGCACAGGCATTGAAGCTTTCTTT; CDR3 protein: CASSRTGIEAFF
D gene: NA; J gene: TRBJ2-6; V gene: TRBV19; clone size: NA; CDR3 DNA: TGTGCCATACTCGGGGGTGCGGGGGCCAACGTCCTGACTTTC; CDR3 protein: CAILGGAGANVLTF
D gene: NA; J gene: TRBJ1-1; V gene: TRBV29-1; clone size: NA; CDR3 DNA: TGCAGCGTTGAAGTGAGACGAGGTGAAGCTTTCTTT; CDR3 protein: CSVEVRRGEAFF
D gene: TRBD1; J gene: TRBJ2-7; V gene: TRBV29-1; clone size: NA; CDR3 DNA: TGCAGCGTGGCCGGGACAGGCGCTTTCGAGCAGTACTTC; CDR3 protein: CSVAGTGAFEQYF
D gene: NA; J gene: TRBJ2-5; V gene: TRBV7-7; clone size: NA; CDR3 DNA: TGTGCCAGCAGCTTAGGTGGGCAAATGTTACAAGAGACCCAGTACTTC; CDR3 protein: CASSLGGQMLQETQYF
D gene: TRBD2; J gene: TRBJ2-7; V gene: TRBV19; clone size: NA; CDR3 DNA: TGTGCCAGTAGGCAGAACGGACTAGCGGGAACGTACGAGCAGTACTTC; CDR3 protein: CASRQNGLAGTYEQYF
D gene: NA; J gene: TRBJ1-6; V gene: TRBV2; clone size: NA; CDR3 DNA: TGTGCCAGCAGTGGTAGCGGGACTTTAAATTCACCCCTCCACTTT; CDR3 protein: CASSGSGTLNSPLHF
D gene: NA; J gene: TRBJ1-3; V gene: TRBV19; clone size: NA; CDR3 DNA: TGTGCCAGCAGAACCCAGGGCCCTCCTGGAAACACCATATATTTT; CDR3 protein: CASRTQGPPGNTIYF
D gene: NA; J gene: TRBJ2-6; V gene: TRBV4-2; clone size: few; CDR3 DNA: TGTGCCAGCAGCCCTCGAGATTCTGGGGCCAACGTCCTGACTTTC; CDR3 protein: CASSPRDSGANVLTF
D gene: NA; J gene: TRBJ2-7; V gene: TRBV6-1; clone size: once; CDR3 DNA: TGTGCCAGCAGTGAAGTGATAGGCGGTAGCGAGCAGTACTTC; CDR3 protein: CASSEVIGGSEQYF
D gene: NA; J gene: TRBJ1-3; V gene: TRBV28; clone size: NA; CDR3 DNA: TGTGCCAGCAGTTCCGGGATCTCTGGAAACACCATATATTTT; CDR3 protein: CASSSGISGNTIYF
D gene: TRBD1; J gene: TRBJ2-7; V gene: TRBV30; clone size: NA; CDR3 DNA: TGTGCCTGGACAGGGGGCTGGGACGAGCAGTACTTC; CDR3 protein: CAWTGGWDEQYF
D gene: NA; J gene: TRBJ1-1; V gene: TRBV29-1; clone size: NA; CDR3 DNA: NA; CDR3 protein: CSVAGGNWIF
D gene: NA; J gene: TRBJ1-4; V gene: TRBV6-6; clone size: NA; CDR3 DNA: TGTGCCAGCAGTCCTCTTGGGCTCACTAATGAAAAACTGTTTTTT; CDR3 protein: CASSPLGLTNEKLFF
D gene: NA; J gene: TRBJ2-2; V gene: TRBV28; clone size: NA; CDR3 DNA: TGTGCCAGCAGTATCCCCCTCCCCGGGGAGCTGTTTTTT; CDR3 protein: CASSIPLPGELFF
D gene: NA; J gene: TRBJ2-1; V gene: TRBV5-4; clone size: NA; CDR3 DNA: TGTGCCAGCAGCTTGGGGTCCGCGGGAAGGTATAATGAGCAGTTCTTC; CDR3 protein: CASSLGSAGRYNEQFF
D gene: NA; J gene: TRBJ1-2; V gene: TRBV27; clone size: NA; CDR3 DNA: TGTGCCAGCAGTTTCGGGGGGCCTAGTGGCTATGGCTACACCTTC; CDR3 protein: CASSFGGPSGYGYTF
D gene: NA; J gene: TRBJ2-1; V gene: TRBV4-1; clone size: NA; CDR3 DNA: TGCGCCAGCAGCCAAGGTCTGGGCGATGAGCAGTTCTTC; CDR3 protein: CASSQGLGDEQFF
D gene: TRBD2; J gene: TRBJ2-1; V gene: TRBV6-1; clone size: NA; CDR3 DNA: TGTGCCAGCAGTGTTCTCCTAGCGGACGAATACAATGAGCAGTTCTTC; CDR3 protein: CASSVLLADEYNEQFF
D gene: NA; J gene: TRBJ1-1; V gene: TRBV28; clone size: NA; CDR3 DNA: TGTGCCAGCAGTTCAGCGACGATGAACACTGAAGCTTTCTTT; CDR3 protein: CASSSATMNTEAFF